This T cell receptor beta chain appears in the sequencing data of a study of spatial heterogeneity in lung cancer. This CDR3 is built from 13 residues. CDR1 and CDR2 (germline): SGHRS, YFSETQ. Trimming at V came to 6 bases and at J to 4 bases, leaving 6 bases not matched to a gene. As to time point: sample taken at primary tumor resection. No cell sorting; template was whole RNA from tumor, lung tissue or PBMC. This clonotype is large by share. Because this beta chain is a stray read in a library intended to capture alpha chains, its abundance should not be given much weight. TCRdb re-analysed the 5' RACE reads in MiXCR, keeping a single row per CDR3 protein. The sample lists 850 to 1,300 distinct CDR3 sequences; 6.5% were seen once.

The chain links TRBV5-1 to TRBJ2-5; 7 bases align to TRBD1. The sequenced sample was normal lung tissue next to the tumor, obtained at surgery. The origin of this receptor is a male donor with early-stage non-small cell lung cancer. DNA for the CDR3: TGCGCCAGCACAACAGGGGAAGGAGAGACCCAGTACTTC. Translating gives CASTTGEGETQYF.